This T cell receptor (beta chain) is drawn from a study of blood T cell repertoires in COVID-19 (dated by TCRdb to the early 2020s). Background on the whole study: The collaborator samples originated in the United States, Italy and Spain and spanned the acute and convalescent phases of COVID-19. The material from the prospective study consisted of cDNA or gDNA derived from T cells, B-cell-depleted T cells, or PBMCs. Deeply sampled blood TCRbeta repertoires from subjects exposed to, actively infected with, or recovered from COVID-19 were included in the dataset. The repertoires were released in a freely available public database meant as a resource for research on the immune response to SARS-CoV-2. The samples were drawn from two sources: the first 160 participants of the ongoing ImmuneRACE study, and 950 to 1,500 subjects contributed by 6 global collaborators. A de-identified subject ID, COVID-19 status, age in years and sex were almost always included in the sample metadata. Where available, HLA class I and class II types were obtained from metadata supplied by the sample provider rather than from assay-based typing.

TCRbeta CDR3 regions were amplified from genomic DNA by means of the immunoSEQ Assay, a bias-controlled multiplex PCR. From the authors' description of their analysis: The number of nucleated cells in each sample was estimated from the amplification of reference gene primers within the assay. Sequence reads were collapsed and filtered to measure the absolute abundance of every unique TCRbeta CDR3 rearrangement. For each sample, productive Simpson clonality was calculated by taking the square root of Simpson's diversity index across productive rearrangements. This is the immuneACCESS table as TCRdb keeps it, with only in-frame sequences that have V and J called. A part of the clones is gone; compared with another copy, unresolved V genes explain less than half, and the rest is unexplained. V, J and clone size are taken as reported in that table, and D and trimming were inferred from the DNA itself. The sample contains 200,000 or so clones, around 82% of them found a single time. Around 7.5% of the sample lies in the top ten.

This clone was observed a handful of times. Its antigen is still unknown. Base-call qualities are not available, and no considerably larger clone is one nucleotide away. Taken from cysteine to phenylalanine, the CDR3 has 15 residues. Just the 45-base CDR3 DNA is kept, in frame starting at base 1. V loses 0 bases at its end and J loses 6 bases; junction bases beyond the gene matches: 8. Via the germline V gene, CDR1 is SGHRS and CDR2 YFSETQ. Participants in the prospective study were enrolled through a virtual design, were aged roughly 18 to 90 years, and lived in fewer than 30 United States geographic areas. In the prospective study, participants were assigned to cohorts based on the clinical history participants reported in a screening survey and a study questionnaire. ImmuneRACE Cohort 3 recovered participants were defined by two consecutive negative NP/OP PCR tests, healthcare professional clearance, or symptom resolution. Each participant in the prospective study had whole blood, serum and a nasopharyngeal or oropharyngeal swab collected by mobile phlebotomists. Prospective study participants could optionally give additional blood draws and questionnaires over an approximately two-month period. Prospective study blood samples were shipped either frozen or at room temperature before DNA extraction.

On the study overall, not on this receptor specifically: The amount of clinical and demographic metadata varied by source and participant and was provided uncurated.

The rearranged chain carries TRBV5-1 and TRBJ1-2, with 7 bases aligning to TRBD1. The origin of this receptor is a man aged 40-55 years who had recovered from COVID-19. Sequencing was done on a sample of PBMCs or T cells enriched from blood (not recorded which). In nucleotides, the sequence is TGCGCCAGCAGCTTGGAAGGGGGCGCCTCCCATGGCTACACCTTC. Translated, this gives CASSLEGGASHGYTF. This CDR3, with the reference TRBV5-1 and TRBJ1-2 proteins standing in past its ends, gives the full variable domain KAGVTQTPRYLIKTRGQQVTLSCSPISGHRSVSWYQQTPGQGLQFLFEYFSETQRNKGNFPGRFSGRQFSNSRSEMNVSTLELGDSALYLCASSLEGGASHGYTFGSGTRLTVV.